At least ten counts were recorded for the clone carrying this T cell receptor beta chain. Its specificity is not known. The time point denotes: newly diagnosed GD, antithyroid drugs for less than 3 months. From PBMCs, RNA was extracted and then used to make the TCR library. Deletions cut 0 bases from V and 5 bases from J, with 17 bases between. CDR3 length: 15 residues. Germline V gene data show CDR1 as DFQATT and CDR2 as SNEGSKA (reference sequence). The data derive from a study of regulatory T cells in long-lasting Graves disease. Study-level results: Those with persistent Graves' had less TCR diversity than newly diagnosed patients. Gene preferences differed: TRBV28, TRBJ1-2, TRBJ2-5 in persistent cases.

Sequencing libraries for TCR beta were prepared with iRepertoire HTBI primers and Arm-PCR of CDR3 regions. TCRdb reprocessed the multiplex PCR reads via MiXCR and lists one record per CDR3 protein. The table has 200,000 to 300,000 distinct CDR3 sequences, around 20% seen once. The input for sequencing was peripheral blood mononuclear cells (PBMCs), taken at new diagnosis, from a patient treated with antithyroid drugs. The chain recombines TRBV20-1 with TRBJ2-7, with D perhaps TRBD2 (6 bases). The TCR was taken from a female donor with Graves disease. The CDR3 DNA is TGCAGTGCTAGAGATGGCGGGACGTCTAAGGACGAGCAGTACTTC. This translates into CSARDGGTSKDEQYF.